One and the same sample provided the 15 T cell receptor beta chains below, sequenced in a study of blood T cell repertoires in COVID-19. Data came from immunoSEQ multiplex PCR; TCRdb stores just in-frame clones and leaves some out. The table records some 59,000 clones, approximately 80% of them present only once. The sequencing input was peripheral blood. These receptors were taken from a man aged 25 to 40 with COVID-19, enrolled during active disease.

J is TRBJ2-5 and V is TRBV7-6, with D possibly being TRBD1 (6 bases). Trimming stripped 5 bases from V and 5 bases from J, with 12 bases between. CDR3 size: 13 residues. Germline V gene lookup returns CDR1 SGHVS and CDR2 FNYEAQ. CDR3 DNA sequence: TGTGCCAGCAGCCACGGGACACACGAGACCCAGTACTTC. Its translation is CASSHGTHETQYF.

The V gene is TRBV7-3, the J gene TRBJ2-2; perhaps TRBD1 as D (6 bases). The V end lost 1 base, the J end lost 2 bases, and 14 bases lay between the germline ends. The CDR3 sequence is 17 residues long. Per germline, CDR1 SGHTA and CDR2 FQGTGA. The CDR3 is CASSLKGAGGNTGELFF. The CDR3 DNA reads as TGTGCCAGCAGCTTAAAGGGTGCTGGGGGCAACACCGGGGAGCTGTTTTTT.

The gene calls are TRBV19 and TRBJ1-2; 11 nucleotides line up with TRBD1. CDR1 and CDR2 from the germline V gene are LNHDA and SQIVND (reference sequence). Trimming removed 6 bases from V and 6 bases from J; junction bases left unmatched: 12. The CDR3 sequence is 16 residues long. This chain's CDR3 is CASSRGQGVFLHGYTF. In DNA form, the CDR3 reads TGTGCCAGTAGCCGGGGACAGGGGGTCTTTTTGCATGGCTACACCTTC.

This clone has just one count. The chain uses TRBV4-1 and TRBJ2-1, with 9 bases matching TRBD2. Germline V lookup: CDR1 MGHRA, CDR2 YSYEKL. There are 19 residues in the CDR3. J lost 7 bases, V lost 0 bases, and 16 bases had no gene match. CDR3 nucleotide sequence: TGCGCCAGCAGCCAAGAGGACTGGTTGGGCCTAGCGGGACGGAATGAGCAGTTCTTC. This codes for CASSQEDWLGLAGRNEQFF.

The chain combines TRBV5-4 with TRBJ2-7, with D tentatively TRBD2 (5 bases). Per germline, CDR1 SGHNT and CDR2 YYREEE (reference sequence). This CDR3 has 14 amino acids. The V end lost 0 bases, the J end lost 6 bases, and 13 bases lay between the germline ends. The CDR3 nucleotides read TGTGCCAGCAGCTTGGCTACCTCGAGCGGCGAGCAGTACTTC. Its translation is CASSLATSSGEQYF.

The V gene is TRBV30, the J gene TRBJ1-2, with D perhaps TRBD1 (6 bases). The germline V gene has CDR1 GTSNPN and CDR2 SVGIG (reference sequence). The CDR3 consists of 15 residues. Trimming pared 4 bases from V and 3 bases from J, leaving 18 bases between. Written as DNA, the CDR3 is TGTGCCTGGACGCTTGCGGGGGCGATCCACTATGGCTACACCTTC. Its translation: CAWTLAGAIHYGYTF.

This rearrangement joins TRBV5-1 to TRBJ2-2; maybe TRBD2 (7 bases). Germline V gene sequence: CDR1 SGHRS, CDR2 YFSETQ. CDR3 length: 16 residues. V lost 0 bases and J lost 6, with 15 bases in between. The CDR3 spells CASSLEFGGRAGELFF. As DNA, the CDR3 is TGCGCCAGCAGCTTGGAATTCGGGGGGCGAGCCGGGGAGCTGTTTTTT.

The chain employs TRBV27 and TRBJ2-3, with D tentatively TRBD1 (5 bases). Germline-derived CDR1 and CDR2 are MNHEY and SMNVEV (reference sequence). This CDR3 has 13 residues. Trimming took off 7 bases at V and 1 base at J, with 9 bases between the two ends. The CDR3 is CASKRGRTDTQYF. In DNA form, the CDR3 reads TGTGCCAGCAAAAGGGGCCGCACAGATACGCAGTATTTT.

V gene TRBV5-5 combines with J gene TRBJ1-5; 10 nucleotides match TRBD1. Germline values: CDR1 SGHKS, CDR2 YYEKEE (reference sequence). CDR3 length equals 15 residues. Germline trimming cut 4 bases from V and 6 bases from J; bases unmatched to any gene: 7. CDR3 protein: CASSGDRGRGQPQHF. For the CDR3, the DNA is TGTGCCAGCAGCGGGGACAGGGGACGGGGTCAGCCCCAGCATTTT.

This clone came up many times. CDR3 nucleotides: TGTGCCATCAGTGACGGCTCGGGACAGGGGGGACGAAGTGGCTACACCTTC. As protein: CAISDGSGQGGRSGYTF. The chain carries TRBV10-3 and TRBJ1-2; TRBD1 matches at 11 bases. Germline trimming cut 3 bases from V and 7 bases from J; bases unmatched to any gene: 13. Germline CDR1 and CDR2: ENHRY and SYGVKD. This CDR3 spans 17 amino acids.

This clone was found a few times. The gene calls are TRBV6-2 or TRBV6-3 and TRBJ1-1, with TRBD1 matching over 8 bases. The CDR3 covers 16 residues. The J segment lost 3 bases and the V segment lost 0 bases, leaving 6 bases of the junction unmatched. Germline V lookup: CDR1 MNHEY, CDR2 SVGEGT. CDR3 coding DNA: TGTGCCAGCAGTTACTCCCTTGACAGGGGCGACACTGAAGCTTTCTTT. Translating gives CASSYSLDRGDTEAFF.

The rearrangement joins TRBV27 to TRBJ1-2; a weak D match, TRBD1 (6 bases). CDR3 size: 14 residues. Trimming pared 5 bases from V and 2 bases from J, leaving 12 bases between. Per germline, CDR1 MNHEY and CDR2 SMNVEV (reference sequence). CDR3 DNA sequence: TGTGCCAGCAGTCCTCAGGGGCTGAACTATGGCTACACCTTC. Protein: CASSPQGLNYGYTF.

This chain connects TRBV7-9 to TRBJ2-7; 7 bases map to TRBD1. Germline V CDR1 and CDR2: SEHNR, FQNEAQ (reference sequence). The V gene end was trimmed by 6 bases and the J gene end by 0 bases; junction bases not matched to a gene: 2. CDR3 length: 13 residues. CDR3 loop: CASRRDSSYEQYF. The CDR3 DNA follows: TGTGCCAGCAGACGGGACAGCTCCTACGAGCAGTACTTC. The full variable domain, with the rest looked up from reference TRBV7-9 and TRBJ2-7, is DTGVSQNPRHKITKRGQNVTFRCDPISEHNRLYWYRQTLGQGPEFLTYFQNEAQLEKSRLLSDRFSAERPKGSFSTLEIQRTEQGDSAMYLCASRRDSSYEQYFGPGTRLTVT.

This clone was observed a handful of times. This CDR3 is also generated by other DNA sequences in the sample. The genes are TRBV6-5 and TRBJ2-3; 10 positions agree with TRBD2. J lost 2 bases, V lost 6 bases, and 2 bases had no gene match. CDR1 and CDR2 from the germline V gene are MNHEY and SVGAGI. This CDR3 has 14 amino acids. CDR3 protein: CASSGLADTDTQYF. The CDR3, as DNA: TGTGCCAGCAGCGGACTAGCGGACACAGATACGCAGTATTTT.

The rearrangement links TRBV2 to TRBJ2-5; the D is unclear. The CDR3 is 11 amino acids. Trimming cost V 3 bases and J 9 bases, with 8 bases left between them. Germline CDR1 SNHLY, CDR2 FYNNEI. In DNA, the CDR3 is TGTGCCAGCAGTGACAAGCGCCCCCAGTACTTC. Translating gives CASSDKRPQYF.